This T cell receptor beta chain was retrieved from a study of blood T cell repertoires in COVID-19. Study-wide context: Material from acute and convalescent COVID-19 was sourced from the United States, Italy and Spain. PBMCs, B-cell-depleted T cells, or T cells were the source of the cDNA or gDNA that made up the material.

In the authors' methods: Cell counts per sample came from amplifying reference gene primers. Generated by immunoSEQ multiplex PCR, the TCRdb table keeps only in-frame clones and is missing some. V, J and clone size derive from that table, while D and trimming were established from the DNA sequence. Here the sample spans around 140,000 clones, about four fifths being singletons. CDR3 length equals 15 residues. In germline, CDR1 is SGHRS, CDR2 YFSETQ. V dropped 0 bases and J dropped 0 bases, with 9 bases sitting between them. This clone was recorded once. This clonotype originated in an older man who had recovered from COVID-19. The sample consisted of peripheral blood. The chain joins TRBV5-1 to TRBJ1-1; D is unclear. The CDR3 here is CASSLAGVLNTEAFF. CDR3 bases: TGCGCCAGCAGCTTGGCCGGGGTTCTGAACACTGAAGCTTTCTTT.